Sequencing of this TCR beta chain was carried out in a study of early T cells in non-severe SARS-CoV-2 infection. Study-wide background: Sequencing targeted bulk RNA from unsorted whole blood, leaving chains unpaired.

V lost 0 bases and J lost 0, with 11 bases in between. The germline CDR1 and CDR2 sequences are MNHEY and SMNVEV (reference sequence). This CDR3 contains 16 residues. Study outcomes and limitations: VDJdb matching skewed toward anti-spike CD8 responses, missing private and CD4 specificities.

Unique molecular identifiers were affixed to single, distinct cDNA molecules. TCRdb re-called the 5' RACE reads through MiXCR, storing one row per CDR3 protein. The data hold 25,000 to 35,000 distinct CDR3 sequences, with around 4.4% observed a single time. For this clonotype: Its matching antigen is unknown.

This TCR came from an adult who was a healthcare worker with PCR-confirmed SARS-CoV-2 infection or an uninfected control (not recorded which). Sequencing was done on a sample of whole blood. The rearrangement links TRBV27 to TRBJ1-1; no firm D call. The CDR3 sequence: CASSLSSGFMNTEAFF. In DNA, the CDR3 is TGTGCCAGCAGTTTATCTTCAGGATTCATGAACACTGAAGCTTTCTTT.